This T cell receptor (beta chain) appears in the sequencing data of a study of naive and memory T cell subsets. Regarding the study as a whole: Especially in CD8 cells, naive repertoires contained a few larger clonotypes, possibly CD45RA-re-expressing memory cells.

The beta constant-region primer was an equimolar mix of two oligonucleotides covering TRBC1 and TRBC2. Nested alpha and beta constant-region primers with the SP2 primer drove four PCR rounds on ligated cDNA. TCRdb redid the calling of the UMI-ligation and nested PCR reads with MiXCR, one entry per CDR3 protein. Found here are roughly 92,000 distinct CDR3 sequences, 11% of them singletons; the top ten hold more than 0.13%. The CDR3 runs to 14 residues. The V and J ends lost 3 bases and 5 bases respectively, with 13 bases between them. Germline assignment: CDR1 SGHTA and CDR2 FQGNSA. This clonotype has ten or more counts. Its antigen is unidentified.

The chain employs TRBV7-2 and TRBJ1-2, with D tentatively TRBD1 (5 bases). The TCR was taken from a human donor in good health. Sample: naive CD4+ T cells from blood. The CDR3 coding sequence is TGTGCCAGCAGCTTGCAGGGAAAAGGGTATGGCTACACCTTC. Amino acids: CASSLQGKGYGYTF. The full variable domain, its missing parts supplied by reference TRBV7-2 and TRBJ1-2, is GAGVSQSPSNKVTEKGKDVELRCDPISGHTALYWYRQSLGQGLEFLIYFQGNSAPDKSGLPSDRFSAERTGGSVSTLTIQRTQQEDSAVYLCASSLQGKGYGYTFGSGTRLTVV.